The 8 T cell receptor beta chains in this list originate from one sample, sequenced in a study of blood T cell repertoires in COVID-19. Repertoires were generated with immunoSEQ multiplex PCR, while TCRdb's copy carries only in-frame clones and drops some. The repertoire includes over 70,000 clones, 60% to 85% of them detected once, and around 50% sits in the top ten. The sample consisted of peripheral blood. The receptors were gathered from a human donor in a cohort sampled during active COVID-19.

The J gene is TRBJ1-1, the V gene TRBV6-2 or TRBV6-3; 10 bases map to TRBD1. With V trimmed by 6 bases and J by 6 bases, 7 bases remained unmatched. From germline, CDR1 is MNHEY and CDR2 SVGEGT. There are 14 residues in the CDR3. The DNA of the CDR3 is TGTGCCAGCAGATACCCCGGGACAGGGGCTGAAGCTTTCTTT. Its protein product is CASRYPGTGAEAFF.

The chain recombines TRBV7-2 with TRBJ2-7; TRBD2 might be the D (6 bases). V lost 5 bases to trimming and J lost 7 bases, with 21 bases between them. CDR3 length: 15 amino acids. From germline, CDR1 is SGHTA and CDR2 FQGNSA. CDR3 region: CASSPSGSNLWEQYF. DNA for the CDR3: TGTGCCAGCAGCCCCAGCGGGTCTAACCTGTGGGAGCAGTACTTC.

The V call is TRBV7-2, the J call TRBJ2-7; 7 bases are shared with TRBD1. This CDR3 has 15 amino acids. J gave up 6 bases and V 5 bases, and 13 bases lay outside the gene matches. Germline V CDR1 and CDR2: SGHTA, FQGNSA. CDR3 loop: CASSPTQTGLSEQYF. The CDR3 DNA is TGTGCCAGCAGCCCTACCCAGACAGGGTTGAGCGAGCAGTACTTC.

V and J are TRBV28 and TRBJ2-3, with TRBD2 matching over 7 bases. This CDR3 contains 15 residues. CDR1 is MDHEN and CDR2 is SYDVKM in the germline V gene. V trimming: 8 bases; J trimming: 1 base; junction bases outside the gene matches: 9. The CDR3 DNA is TGTGCCAGCCGATCAGCGGGACGGGGCACAGATACGCAGTATTTT. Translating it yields CASRSAGRGTDTQYF.

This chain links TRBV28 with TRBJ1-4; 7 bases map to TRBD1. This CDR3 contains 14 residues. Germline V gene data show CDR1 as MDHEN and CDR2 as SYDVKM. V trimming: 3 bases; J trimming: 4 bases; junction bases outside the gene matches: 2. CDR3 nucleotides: TGTGCCAGCAGTTTCCAGGGGGGTAATGAAAAACTGTTTTTT. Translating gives CASSFQGGNEKLFF.

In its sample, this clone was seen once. The CDR3 region is CASSIGWGGYGYTF. In nucleotides, the CDR3 is TGTGCCAGTAGTATCGGATGGGGAGGGTATGGCTACACCTTC. The chain combines TRBV19 with TRBJ1-2; D gene ambiguous. V was trimmed by 3 bases and J by 5 bases, leaving 13 bases between them. CDR3 length: 14 residues. Germline V gene sequence: CDR1 LNHDA, CDR2 SQIVND (reference sequence).

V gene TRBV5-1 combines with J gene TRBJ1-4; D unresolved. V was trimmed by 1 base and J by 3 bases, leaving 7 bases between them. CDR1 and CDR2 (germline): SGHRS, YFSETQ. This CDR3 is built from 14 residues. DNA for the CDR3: TGCGCCAGCAGCTTGTTGGGCCCTAATGAAAAACTGTTTTTT. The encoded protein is CASSLLGPNEKLFF.

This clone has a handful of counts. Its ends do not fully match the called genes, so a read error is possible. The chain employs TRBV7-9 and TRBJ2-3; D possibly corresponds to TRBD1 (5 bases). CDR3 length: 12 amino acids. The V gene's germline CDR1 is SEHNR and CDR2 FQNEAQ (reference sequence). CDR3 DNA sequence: TGTGCCGGCAGTAGGGGCCCAGATACGCAGTATTTT. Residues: CAGSRGPDTQYF.